The subject of this entry is one TCR beta chain. This sample is part of a study of control samples from healthy donors and cancer patients. Libraries were prepared by immunoSEQ multiplex PCR; TCRdb keeps only in-frame clonotypes and omits some of them. The sample has some 98,000 clones, roughly 84% seen once. Sequenced: PBMCs. This sequence originates from a man in his 70s with lung cancer.

CDR3 sequence (DNA): TGTGCCAGCAGCTTAGAGTCTGGGGCCAACGTCCTGACTTTC. It encodes CASSLESGANVLTF. The rearrangement uses TRBV11-1 and TRBJ2-6; the D is unclear. The CDR3 consists of 14 residues. Deletions cut 1 base from V and 1 base from J, with 2 bases between. The germline V gene has CDR1 SGHAT and CDR2 FQDESV (reference sequence).